This note documents a single T cell receptor beta chain sequence. Its target is not known. Source study methods: Junction-only sequences without quality scores came from ImmunoSEQ, so filtering differed. This table comes from immunoSEQ multiplex PCR, and its TCRdb copy is limited to in-frame clones, with some not included. From that table come the V and J calls and clone size; the DNA was used to work out D and trimming. The sample lists about 1 million clones; around four fifths were seen once. This CDR3 comprises 14 residues. Germline CDR1 reads GTSNPN; CDR2 reads SVGIG (reference sequence). V was pared by 3 bases and J by 5 bases, with 17 bases between. The entry originates in a study of shared clonotypes between healthy human individuals. Findings of the study overall: Despite large depth, rarefaction showed incomplete sorted-subset sequencing.

The CD4+ fraction was divided into a CD45RA+ naive subset and a CD45RA-negative memory subset. The chain recombines TRBV30 with TRBJ2-7; a weak D match, TRBD1 (7 bases). Sample: memory CD4+ T cells sorted from blood. Sample subset: CD45RA-negative fraction. This TCR derives from a man in his late teens or twenties in good health. The chain's CDR3 is CAWRMAGGTHEQYF. Here the CDR3 DNA reads TGTGCCTGGAGAATGGCAGGGGGGACCCACGAGCAGTACTTC.